This T cell receptor beta chain derives from a study of T cell responses to AZD1222 COVID-19 vaccine. The study, taken as a whole, reports: Recipients of two AZD1222 doses showed rising Spike-specific TCR breadth and depth.

V was trimmed by 4 bases and J by 4 bases, leaving 13 bases between them. The germline gives CDR1 SGHKS, CDR2 YYEKEE (reference sequence). The CDR3 contains 14 residues. Here immunoSEQ multiplex PCR was the method, and the copy in TCRdb shows in-frame clones only, minus some. Of around 77,000 clones in the sample, around 87% were seen once. With respect to this clone: Its antigen remains unidentified.

The material sequenced was peripheral blood, taken on day 0 of AZD1222 vaccination. This receptor was obtained from an adult in good health. The J gene is TRBJ2-3, the V gene TRBV5-5; no clear D. DNA for the CDR3: TGTGCCAGCAGCCGTGCTGTAGGTCCAGATACGCAGTATTTT. Translation: CASSRAVGPDTQYF.